A single sample is the source of the 29 T cell receptor beta chains below, sequenced in a study of T cell repertoires in cytomegalovirus infection. TCRdb re-analysed the reads in MiXCR, keeping a single row per CDR3 protein. The repertoire includes some 480,000 distinct CDR3 sequences, 25% to 35% of them detected once, and 17% sits in the top ten. Their cognate antigens are unknown. Sequences were derived from cultured PBMCs, sampled from culture after CMV antigen stimulation. The source is a human donor in good health (CMV status not recorded). Some clones in this sample may be carry-over from other donors' samples.

In its sample, this clonotype was seen a few times. V is TRBV6-5 and J is TRBJ1-1; weak D call: TRBD1 (6 bases). Trimming took off 6 bases at V and 4 bases at J, with 12 bases between the two ends. Germline lookup yields CDR1 MNHEY and CDR2 SVGAGI. The length of the CDR3 is 13 residues. CDR3 coding DNA: TGTGCCAGCAGCGGGGGGGCGGTCACTGAAGCTTTCTTT. The encoded protein is CASSGGAVTEAFF.

The chain carries TRBV6-2 or TRBV6-3 and TRBJ2-7; TRBD2 matches 9 bases. The V gene end was trimmed by 5 bases and the J gene end by 4 bases; junction bases not matched to a gene: 9. CDR1 and CDR2 (germline): MNHEY, SVGEGT. CDR3 length: 15 residues. CDR3 sequence (DNA): TGTGCCAGCAGTAAACGGGCGGGAGGGCCGTACGAGCAGTACTTC. As protein: CASSKRAGGPYEQYF.

The chain has TRBV12-3 or TRBV12-4 and TRBJ2-4; 9 bases align to TRBD1. V shed 5 bases and J 5 bases; nucleotides not matched to a gene: 10. This CDR3 is 16 amino acids long. The CDR3 bases are TGTGCCAGCAGTCACACTCGGGACAGGGACCAAAACATTCAGTACTTC. The encoded protein is CASSHTRDRDQNIQYF.

This clonotype was observed a few times. The gene calls are TRBV15 and TRBJ2-1, with 7 bases identical to TRBD2. This CDR3 has 18 amino acids. In germline, CDR1 is LNHNV, CDR2 YYDKDF (reference sequence). V lost 3 bases and J lost 4; bases outside the gene matches: 15. CDR3: CATSSPTLGGSRYNEQFF. The CDR3 bases are TGTGCCACCAGCAGTCCTACCTTGGGGGGGAGTCGTTACAATGAGCAGTTCTTC.

The chain uses TRBV14 and TRBJ1-1; the D is unclear. This CDR3 comprises 15 residues. V was cut by 0 bases and J by 0 bases, with 8 bases left in between. Germline V lookup: CDR1 SGHDN, CDR2 FVKESK. Written as DNA, the CDR3 is TGTGCCAGCAGCCAAGATTGGCAGCTGAACACTGAAGCTTTCTTT. Its protein is CASSQDWQLNTEAFF.

This clonotype was picked up a small number of times. The chain links TRBV7-2 to TRBJ1-1, with 7 nucleotides matching TRBD1. The CDR3 has 13 residues. V shed 5 bases and J 6 bases; nucleotides not matched to a gene: 6. CDR1 and CDR2 from the germline V gene are SGHTA and FQGNSA. The CDR3 region is CASSVQGGPEAFF. DNA for the CDR3: TGTGCCAGCAGCGTCCAGGGGGGTCCTGAAGCTTTCTTT.

The CDR3 spells CASMQPGGTYEQYF. The CDR3 bases are TGTGCCAGCATGCAACCGGGAGGAACCTACGAGCAGTACTTC. The V call is TRBV6-2 or TRBV6-3, the J call TRBJ2-7; 7 bases are a match to TRBD2. Germline CDR1 reads MNHEY; CDR2 reads SVGEGT. The V gene end was trimmed by 7 bases and the J gene end by 2 bases; junction bases not matched to a gene: 8. This CDR3 has 14 residues.

The rearrangement uses TRBV10-3 and TRBJ1-3; D may be TRBD1 (6 bases). The germline V gene has CDR1 ENHRY and CDR2 SYGVKD. The CDR3 is 15 amino acids. Trimming took off 10 bases at V and 0 bases at J, with 16 bases between the two ends. The CDR3 DNA is TGTGCCAGCCGAGGGGGGTACCTCTCTGGAAACACCATATATTTT. This codes for CASRGGYLSGNTIYF.

The chain couples TRBV19 to TRBJ2-6, with D possibly being TRBD2 (5 bases). CDR3 length: 15 residues. Per germline, CDR1 LNHDA and CDR2 SQIVND (reference sequence). Trimming pared 4 bases from V and 2 bases from J, leaving 9 bases between. The CDR3: CASSSIGTGANVLTF. CDR3 nucleotides: TGTGCCAGTAGTAGTATCGGGACTGGGGCCAACGTCCTGACTTTC. Full variable domain (rest looked up from reference TRBV19 and TRBJ2-6): DGGITQSPKYLFRKEGQNVTLSCEQNLNHDAMYWYRQDPGQGLRLIYYSQIVNDFQKGDIAEGYSVSREKKESFPLTVTSAQKNPTAFYLCASSSIGTGANVLTFGAGSRLTVL.

This clonotype was seen only a few times. The chain joins TRBV6-5 to TRBJ1-6; D is unclear. Trimming removed 6 bases at V and 6 bases at J, with 9 bases between. Germline V CDR1 and CDR2: MNHEY, SVGAGI. The CDR3 is 13 amino acids. CDR3: CASSPGVNSPLHF. The CDR3 region has the DNA TGTGCCAGCAGCCCAGGAGTTAATTCACCCCTCCACTTT.

This chain joins TRBV14 and TRBJ2-1, with 12 bases lining up with TRBD2. V was pared by 0 bases and J by 6 bases, with 6 bases of the junction left unmatched. The CDR3 consists of 17 residues. CDR1 and CDR2 from the germline V gene are SGHDN and FVKESK. As DNA, the CDR3 is TGTGCCAGCAGCCAAGAGTTACTAGCGGGAGGTCCCAATGAGCAGTTCTTC. The encoded protein is CASSQELLAGGPNEQFF.

The chain joins TRBV7-4 to TRBJ2-2; unclear D gene. Looked up from germline, CDR1 is SGHVT and CDR2 is SQSDAQ. CDR3 length equals 16 residues. The V and J ends lost 4 bases and 2 bases respectively, with 14 bases between them. CDR3 bases: TGTGCCAGCAGCTATAGCCAGAGCCGAAACACCGGGGAGCTGTTTTTT. This codes for CASSYSQSRNTGELFF.

The J gene is TRBJ2-7, the V gene TRBV3-1; D perhaps matches TRBD1 (5 bases). CDR3 length: 15 residues. From germline, CDR1 is LGHDT and CDR2 YNNKEL (reference sequence). V was clipped by 1 base and J by 3 bases, with 13 bases between them. CDR3 sequence (DNA): TGTGCCAGCAGCCAAGTCTCGGGTAGGGGCTACGAGCAGTACGTC. It is translated as CASSQVSGRGYEQYV.

This clonotype came up once. This chain's CDR3 is CASSNGVPNEQFF. CDR3 DNA sequence: TGTGCCAGCAGCAACGGGGTCCCCAATGAGCAGTTCTTC. V gene TRBV7-9 combines with J gene TRBJ2-1; a weak D match, TRBD2 (5 bases). Germline V gene data show CDR1 as SEHNR and CDR2 as FQNEAQ (reference sequence). This CDR3 comprises 13 residues. Deletions cut 5 bases from V and 6 bases from J, with 11 bases between.

This clonotype was recorded at least ten times. The chain employs TRBV12-3 or TRBV12-4 and TRBJ1-6; D remains unclear. With 2 bases removed from V and 5 bases from J, the gap between germline ends came to 7 bases. This CDR3 has 14 residues. Here the CDR3 reads CASSLSGNNSPLHF. The CDR3 DNA follows: TGTGCCAGCAGTTTATCTGGTAATAATTCACCCCTCCACTTT.

In its sample, this clonotype was seen once. The chain links TRBV29-1 to TRBJ2-3, with D perhaps being TRBD1 or TRBD2 (6 bases each). This CDR3 region has 14 residues. CDR1 and CDR2 (germline): SQVTM, ANQGSEA. V was shortened by 6 bases and J by 2 bases, with 15 bases between the two germline ends. CDR3 nucleotide sequence: TGCAGCGTCCCATTGGGGGGCCCCACAGATACGCAGTATTTT. Amino acid sequence: CSVPLGGPTDTQYF.

This chain links TRBV6-6 with TRBJ1-5; D is perhaps TRBD1 (6 bases). From germline, CDR1 is MNHNY and CDR2 SVGAGI (reference sequence). There are 18 residues in the CDR3. Trimming shortened V by 2 bases and J by 3 bases, and 20 bases separated the two germline ends. Here the CDR3 reads CASSYPNAGASYNQPQHF. In DNA, the CDR3 is TGTGCCAGCAGTTACCCGAACGCGGGGGCTTCATACAATCAGCCCCAGCATTTT.

A few counts support this clonotype. The chain combines TRBV10-3 with TRBJ1-1; perhaps TRBD1 as D (5 bases). CDR1 is ENHRY and CDR2 is SYGVKD in the germline V gene. The CDR3 extends over 17 amino acids. V was trimmed by 0 bases and J by 3 bases, leaving 17 bases between them. The DNA of the CDR3 is TGTGCCATCAGTGAGTCCTGGGGGAAGGGGTCGGACACTGAAGCTTTCTTT. Amino acid sequence: CAISESWGKGSDTEAFF.

This clonotype was seen ten or more times. This chain links TRBV6-2 or TRBV6-3 with TRBJ2-7, with 7 bases lining up with TRBD1. The CDR3 consists of 14 residues. J was trimmed by 3 bases and V by 6 bases; bases with no gene match: 8. The germline CDR1 and CDR2 sequences are MNHEY and SVGEGT. The CDR3 DNA is TGTGCCAGCAGAACCCCGGGACAGTTCTACGAGCAGTACGTC. Protein product: CASRTPGQFYEQYV.

This clonotype was recorded at least ten times. The chain links TRBV7-2 to TRBJ2-1; 10 bases are a match to TRBD2. The CDR3 covers 17 residues. The germline V gene has CDR1 SGHTA and CDR2 FQGNSA. Trimming removed 0 bases from V and 0 bases from J; junction bases left unmatched: 2. CDR3 in amino acids: CASSLALAGPSYNEQFF. CDR3 DNA: TGTGCCAGCAGCTTAGCACTAGCGGGACCCTCCTACAATGAGCAGTTCTTC.

This rearrangement joins TRBV29-1 to TRBJ1-1, with D possibly being TRBD1 (6 bases). The CDR3 is 13 residues long. Germline values: CDR1 SQVTM, CDR2 ANQGSEA. The V end was cut by 7 bases, the J end by 5 bases, with 17 bases between. CDR3 nucleotide sequence: TGCAGCGCCCGGGGGGGGGGCGGAACTGAAGCTTTCTTT. Encoded protein: CSARGGGGTEAFF.

This clonotype was detected a few times. The chain uses TRBV10-3 and TRBJ2-1; 8 bases match TRBD1. The V and J ends lost 6 bases and 7 bases, in that order; junction bases with no gene match: 14. CDR3 size: 16 residues. Germline lookup yields CDR1 ENHRY and CDR2 SYGVKD. CDR3 region: CAIRNDRGSPENEQFF. CDR3 coding DNA: TGTGCCATCAGGAACGACAGGGGCTCCCCCGAGAATGAGCAGTTCTTC.

The chain employs TRBV24-1 and TRBJ2-5, with TRBD1 as a possible D gene (5 bases). The V end was cut by 4 bases, the J end by 5 bases, with 10 bases between. The CDR3 sequence is 13 residues long. Germline assignment: CDR1 KGHDR and CDR2 SFDVKD. CDR3 sequence reads: CATSEAPGETQYF. In DNA, the CDR3 is TGTGCCACCAGTGAGGCCCCAGGGGAGACCCAGTACTTC.

The rearrangement uses TRBV6-2 or TRBV6-3 and TRBJ1-1; D unclear. Germline V gene sequence: CDR1 MNHEY, CDR2 SVGEGT. The CDR3 consists of 16 residues. The V gene lost 5 bases and the J gene lost 4 bases, with 20 bases spanning the gap. CDR3 nucleotides: TGTGCCAGCAGTACAAAATCACTTCGGCAGGCCACTGAAGCTTTCTTT. Its translation is CASSTKSLRQATEAFF.

This clonotype was observed a few times. The chain joins TRBV27 to TRBJ1-2; D remains unclear. The CDR3 has 14 residues. V lost 5 bases and J 4 bases, leaving 14 bases between the germline ends. Germline CDR1 is MNHEY and CDR2 is SMNVEV (reference sequence). In DNA, the CDR3 is TGTGCCAGCAGTCCGACCCCATTCTTCTATGGCTACACCTTC. Its translation is CASSPTPFFYGYTF.

This clonotype has more than one count but fewer than ten. The V and J genes are TRBV20-1 and TRBJ2-5; D is ambiguous. V was clipped by 1 base and J by 4 bases, with 7 bases between them. This CDR3 contains 12 residues. Germline values: CDR1 DFQATT, CDR2 SNEGSKA (reference sequence). In DNA form, the CDR3 reads TGCAGTGCTAGAGGAGCTCTAGAGACCCAGTACTTC. It specifies CSARGALETQYF.

V is TRBV7-8 and J is TRBJ1-1; D not certain. CDR1 and CDR2 (germline): SGHVS, FQNEAQ. Deletions cut 4 bases from V and 5 bases from J, with 8 bases between. CDR3 length: 12 residues. The CDR3 DNA reads as TGTGCCAGCAGCTCCGTTGTTACTGAAGCTTTCTTT. It encodes CASSSVVTEAFF. The whole variable domain, remainder taken from reference TRBV7-8 and TRBJ1-1, is GAGVSQSPRYKVAKRGQDVALRCDPISGHVSLFWYQQALGQGPEFLTYFQNEAQLDKSGLPSDRFFAERPEGSVSTLKIQRTQQEDSAVYLCASSSVVTEAFFGQGTRLTVV.

The genes are TRBV7-2 and TRBJ1-5, with TRBD1 matching 7 bases. With V trimmed by 1 base and J by 9 bases, 9 bases remained unmatched. The CDR3 consists of 15 residues. Germline V CDR1 and CDR2: SGHTA, FQGNSA. The CDR3 coding sequence is TGTGCCAGCAGCTTAGTAGTAGGGGACAGAGGGCCCCAGCATTTT. This translates into CASSLVVGDRGPQHF.

This CDR3 reads CAISDSGSLGNEQFF. For the CDR3, the DNA is TGTGCCATCAGTGATAGCGGGAGTTTGGGCAATGAGCAGTTCTTC. The rearrangement joins TRBV10-3 to TRBJ2-1; 9 nucleotides align to TRBD2. Per germline, CDR1 ENHRY and CDR2 SYGVKD. V shed 3 bases, J shed 6 bases, and the junction held 6 bases outside the gene matches. The length of the CDR3 is 15 residues.